This is a list of T cell receptor beta chains from one sample in a study of shared clonotypes between healthy human individuals. Assay: immunoSEQ multiplex PCR; the TCRdb copy retains only in-frame clones and omits some. The sample carries nearly 1,000,000 clones, 70% to 85% recorded once. Material: memory CD4+ T cells sorted from blood. Receptors were obtained from a man in his late teens or twenties in good health. Each CDR3 is given with its conserved first and last residue.

cdr3_aa | v_call
CASTSGRAYNEQFF | TRBV19
CASSYRGSEAFF | TRBV5-1
CASSVKGVDSPLHF | TRBV9
CASALLGPYRGRQTQYF | TRBV19
CAWTTDRGTEAFF | TRBV30
CASSLMAGGMNTEAFF | TRBV5-1
CASSTGQAGANVLTF | TRBV10-1
CAISSGLAGAINEQFF | TRBV10-3
CASSLDGGTISDEQYF | TRBV11-2
CASSPSGGPHDTQYF | TRBV7-3
CASSFSGGNQPQHF | TRBV7-9
CASSYQTEYEQYF | TRBV5-1
CASSLKGSSTDTQYF | TRBV7-3
CASSLNPEAFYEQYF | TRBV5-6
CASSLRWGLETQYF | TRBV7-2